This T cell receptor beta chain stems from a study of blood T cells in healthy people across ages. Study context: Per two T cells, template switching captured roughly one barcoded beta molecule. General observations from the study: Relative to aged donors, long-lived donors carried more naive CD4+ cells and displayed higher diversity. Among T cells, TCR beta diversity per million cells dropped roughly linearly as age rose.

It was roughly 10 milliliters of peripheral blood that were drawn from each donor. The CDR3 consists of 12 residues. The germline CDR1 and CDR2 sequences are MNHEY and SMNVEV (reference sequence). Then a second PCR, running about 7 to 11 cycles, was carried out with a sample-barcoded 5' primer and a J-beta primer mix. TCRdb passed the 5' RACE reads through MiXCR, listing each CDR3 protein once. The profile covers about 1.4 million distinct CDR3 sequences, with around 59% appearing a single time and 5% to 7% taken by the ten largest. As regards this clonotype: What it binds is unknown.

The chain employs TRBV27 and TRBJ2-5; no reliable D call. The DNA matches TRBJ2-7 better at its end, which makes the J call doubtful. What was sequenced was blood. This clonotype was sampled from a man aged 18 to 29 in good health. The CDR3 DNA is TGTGCCAGCAGTTTGCATTTCTACGAGCAGTACTTC. It yields the protein CASSLHFYEQYF.